Each of the 3 T cell receptor beta chains below was sequenced from the same sample in a study of cytomegalovirus exposure and HLA in healthy donors (dated by TCRdb to between 2016 and 2019). Library preparation used the immunoSEQ multiplex PCR assay. For the multiplex PCR, a mixture combining 60 forward primers for TCR Vbeta segments and 13 reverse primers for TCR Jbeta segments was used. Drawn from immuneACCESS, this table holds only the in-frame rearrangements with V and J called that TCRdb kept. Clones are partly lost; checked studies trace under half to an unresolved V gene and leave the rest unexplained. The sample table contains around 92,000 clones; only one count was recorded for about 76% of them. The ten largest account for roughly 8.3% of the sample. The sequenced sample consisted of PBMCs. All receptors derive from a human donor in good health.

The chain couples TRBV4-3 to TRBJ2-3; D ambiguous. The germline V gene has CDR1 LGHNA and CDR2 YSLEER. Trimming left V 3 bases short and J 3 bases short, with 7 bases between. The CDR3 spans 13 residues. The CDR3 spells CASSQSGTDTQYF. In DNA, the CDR3 is TGCGCCAGCAGCCAGTCAGGTACAGATACGCAGTATTTT.

The J gene is TRBJ2-5, the V gene TRBV5-1; 8 bases fit TRBD1. The CDR3 consists of 15 residues. The V segment lost 2 bases and the J segment 4 bases; nucleotides outside the gene matches: 7. The germline CDR1 and CDR2 sequences are SGHRS and YFSETQ. The CDR3 loop reads CASSFRGPLGETQYF. CDR3 in DNA: TGCGCCAGCAGCTTCAGGGGGCCGTTGGGAGAGACCCAGTACTTC.

CDR3 coding DNA: TGTGCCAGCAGCTTGGAGACAGGGACGACAGATACGCAGTATTTT. It yields the protein CASSLETGTTDTQYF. The rearrangement links TRBV5-6 to TRBJ2-3, with 7 bases that match TRBD1. Germline CDR1 SGHDT, CDR2 YYEEEE. V gave up 0 bases and J gave up 3 bases; unmatched junction bases: 4. The CDR3 consists of 15 residues.